The 24 T cell receptor beta chains presented below share a single source sample, sequenced in a study of blood T cell repertoires in COVID-19. The repertoire was sequenced with immunoSEQ multiplex PCR; TCRdb's copy has only in-frame clones and lacks some. The sample holds some 190,000 clones, about four fifths seen once. The sample comprised peripheral blood. Receptors were obtained from a man between 60 and 70 years old with acute or convalescent COVID-19.

J is TRBJ2-5 and V is TRBV18; 9 nucleotides align to TRBD1. The CDR3 contains 12 residues. The V segment lost 8 bases and the J segment 4 bases; nucleotides outside the gene matches: 2. Germline CDR1 reads KGHSH; CDR2 reads LQKENI. The CDR3 DNA sequence: TGTGCCAGCGGGACAGGGTCAGAGACCCAGTACTTC. Translation gives CASGTGSETQYF. Based on the CDR3 plus reference TRBV18 and TRBJ2-5, the full variable domain is NAGVMQNPRHLVRRRGQEARLRCSPMKGHSHVYWYRQLPEEGLKFMVYLQKENIIDESGMPKERFSAEFPKEGPSILRIQQVVRGDSAAYFCASGTGSETQYFGPGTRLLVL.

The V and J genes are TRBV27 and TRBJ2-1; D is possibly TRBD2 (6 bases). Germline V gene data show CDR1 as MNHEY and CDR2 as SMNVEV (reference sequence). V was shortened by 6 bases and J by 9 bases, with 12 bases between the two germline ends. The CDR3 loop spans 12 amino acids. The CDR3 spells CASSPRGFEQFF. CDR3 DNA sequence: TGTGCCAGCAGCCCCCGGGGGTTTGAGCAGTTCTTC.

CDR3 in amino acids: CASMPAPRRNIQYF. Written as DNA, the CDR3 is TGTGCCAGCATGCCAGCTCCTAGGAGGAACATTCAGTACTTC. The chain combines TRBV2 with TRBJ2-4, with D possibly TRBD2 on 5 matching bases. Germline V gene lookup returns CDR1 SNHLY and CDR2 FYNNEI. This CDR3 has 14 amino acids. V lost 7 bases and J 7 bases, leaving 17 bases between the germline ends.

The chain couples TRBV3-1 (or the pseudogene TRBV3-2) to TRBJ2-3, with 12 nucleotides matching TRBD2. CDR3 length: 16 residues. Germline-derived CDR1 and CDR2 are LGHDT and YNNKEL (reference sequence). Trimming cost V 3 bases and J 0 bases; bases outside gene matches: 1. The CDR3 sequence: CASSHTSGGSTDTQYF. Written as DNA, the CDR3 is TGTGCCAGCAGCCACACTAGCGGGGGGAGCACAGATACGCAGTATTTT.

For the CDR3, the DNA is TGTGCCAGTAGTATGCAGAGGACAGATACGCAGTATTTT. Protein product: CASSMQRTDTQYF. The genes are TRBV19 and TRBJ2-3; no reliable D call. The CDR3 extends over 13 amino acids. Germline-derived CDR1 and CDR2 are LNHDA and SQIVND (reference sequence). Trimming removed 3 bases from V and 3 bases from J, with 7 bases in between.

The chain recombines TRBV9 with TRBJ1-2, with 9 bases lining up with TRBD1. Trimming removed 0 bases from V and 5 bases from J; junction bases left unmatched: 8. The CDR3 is made up of 16 amino acids. In germline, CDR1 is SGDLS, CDR2 YYNGEE. The CDR3 coding sequence is TGTGCCAGCAGCGTAGGTCTAAGGACAGGGGTTTATGGCTACACCTTC. Its protein product is CASSVGLRTGVYGYTF.

V gene TRBV29-1 combines with J gene TRBJ1-5, with D perhaps TRBD1 (6 bases). From germline, CDR1 is SQVTM and CDR2 ANQGSEA. The length of the CDR3 is 14 residues. Trimming removed 6 bases from V and 1 base from J, with 13 bases in between. Here the CDR3 reads CSVAGTKSNQPQHF. Here the CDR3 DNA reads TGCAGCGTAGCCGGGACAAAGAGCAATCAGCCCCAGCATTTT.

A single count supports this clone. V and J are TRBV7-9 and TRBJ1-4; 9 bases line up with TRBD1. Germline CDR1 SEHNR, CDR2 FQNEAQ (reference sequence). The CDR3 spans 15 residues. V lost 4 bases, J lost 10 bases, and 10 bases stayed unmatched. CDR3: CASSSPGQGTGKLFF. As DNA, the CDR3 is TGTGCCAGCAGCTCTCCCGGACAGGGGACCGGAAAACTGTTTTTT.

The chain has TRBV6-5 and TRBJ2-3; unclear D gene. In germline, CDR1 is MNHEY, CDR2 SVGAGI. The length of the CDR3 is 13 residues. V was trimmed by 5 bases and J by 6 bases, leaving 12 bases between them. Here the CDR3 reads CASSPISADTQYF. CDR3 in DNA: TGTGCCAGCAGTCCGATATCTGCGGATACGCAGTATTTT.

This chain joins TRBV25-1 and TRBJ1-1; tentative D call: TRBD1 (6 bases). The germline gives CDR1 MGHDK, CDR2 SYGVNS. V lost 3 bases and J lost 11, with 13 bases in between. The CDR3 spans 12 residues. CDR3 nucleotides: TGTGCCAGCAGTGACTCAGGGGTTGGCGCTTTCTTT. It codes for CASSDSGVGAFF.

The genes are TRBV28 and TRBJ1-2; the D is unclear. The CDR3 totals 14 residues. The germline CDR1 and CDR2 sequences are MDHEN and SYDVKM. Trimming took 3 bases from V and 5 from J, leaving 13 bases between them. The CDR3 DNA is TGTGCCAGCAGTTTGAATATAGCGGGGTATGGCTACACCTTC. Its protein product is CASSLNIAGYGYTF.

The V gene is TRBV7-3, the J gene TRBJ1-4; TRBD1 is a possible D gene (6 bases). The germline gives CDR1 SGHTA, CDR2 FQGTGA. The CDR3 sequence is 15 residues long. V lost 0 bases and J 6 bases, leaving 11 bases between the germline ends. DNA for the CDR3: TGTGCCAGCAGCTTAACGTTGCAGGGGTATGAAAAACTGTTTTTT. Encoded protein: CASSLTLQGYEKLFF.

V and J are TRBV3-1 (or the pseudogene TRBV3-2) and TRBJ1-1, with 7 bases lining up with TRBD1. From germline, CDR1 is LGHDT and CDR2 YNNKEL (reference sequence). The V and J ends lost 2 bases and 5 bases, in that order; junction bases with no gene match: 2. The CDR3 has 13 residues. In nucleotides, the CDR3 is TGTGCCAGCAGCCAAACAGGGGTGACTGAAGCTTTCTTT. As protein: CASSQTGVTEAFF.

The rearrangement joins TRBV24-1 to TRBJ1-4; the match to TRBD1 covers 10 bases. Germline CDR1 is KGHDR and CDR2 is SFDVKD. The ends lost 7 bases at V and 8 bases at J; junction bases unmatched: 12. This CDR3 comprises 16 residues. Written as DNA, the CDR3 is TGTGCCACCAGCAACGGACAGGGGGACTCAGGCGAAAAACTGTTTTTT. This gives the protein CATSNGQGDSGEKLFF.

The rearrangement links TRBV7-2 to TRBJ2-1; 11 bases map to TRBD2. The length of the CDR3 is 16 residues. The J segment lost 7 bases and the V segment lost 2 bases, leaving 7 bases of the junction unmatched. Germline loops: CDR1 SGHTA, CDR2 FQGNSA. The CDR3 region is CASSLMWGTSGNEQFF. The CDR3 DNA sequence: TGTGCCAGCAGCTTAATGTGGGGGACTAGCGGTAATGAGCAGTTCTTC.

The V and J genes are TRBV27 and TRBJ2-3; 14 bases match TRBD2. CDR1 MNHEY and CDR2 SMNVEV come from the germline V gene (reference sequence). V dropped 5 bases and J dropped 8; count of bases not matched to a gene: 3. The CDR3 loop spans 14 amino acids. The CDR3 DNA follows: TGTGCCAGCAGTCCCGGGACTAGCGGGGGTACGCAGTATTTT. Its protein product is CASSPGTSGGTQYF.

The J gene is TRBJ2-7, the V gene TRBV18; D may be TRBD2 (6 bases). The CDR3 runs to 15 residues. Germline loops: CDR1 KGHSH, CDR2 LQKENI. The ends were cut back, 3 bases at V and 0 bases at J, with 12 bases in the middle. The CDR3 DNA is TGTGCCAGCTCACCCGCCCGGGACTCCTCCTACGAGCAGTACTTC. It specifies CASSPARDSSYEQYF.

This chain's CDR3 is CASSYHGTENTEAFF. CDR3 nucleotide sequence: TGTGCCAGCAGTTACCATGGGACAGAGAACACTGAAGCTTTCTTT. This sequence joins TRBV6-5 and TRBJ1-1; TRBD1 agrees at 7 bases. Germline V gene sequence: CDR1 MNHEY, CDR2 SVGAGI. Trimming cost V 2 bases and J 1 base; bases outside gene matches: 4. There are 15 residues in the CDR3.

This clone was seen a single time. The V and J genes are TRBV10-3 and TRBJ1-2, with a possible D match to TRBD1 (6 bases). V lost 6 bases, J lost 7 bases, and 18 bases lay in between. There are 14 residues in the CDR3. Germline CDR1 reads ENHRY; CDR2 reads SYGVKD. CDR3 sequence (DNA): TGTGCCATCAGGAATACAGCACAGGGAGCTGGCTACACCTTC. Translating gives CAIRNTAQGAGYTF.

The chain joins TRBV28 to TRBJ2-7, with a possible D match to TRBD1 (5 bases). Trimming stripped 2 bases from V and 2 bases from J, with 13 bases between. Germline CDR1 is MDHEN and CDR2 is SYDVKM. This CDR3 has 15 amino acids. CDR3 nucleotides: TGTGCCAGCAGTTTAGCCAGGGATACCACCTACGAGCAGTACTTC. Translation: CASSLARDTTYEQYF.

This clone was picked up a small number of times. The DNA of the CDR3 is TGTGCCAGCAGTGTAAGATCGACAGGGAACACAGATACGCAGTATTTT. Translated: CASSVRSTGNTDTQYF. The rearrangement uses TRBV6-1 and TRBJ2-3; 7 bases are shared with TRBD1. This CDR3 is 16 amino acids long. Unmatched junction bases numbered 9, after V lost 4 bases and J lost 2 bases. Per germline, CDR1 MNHNS and CDR2 SASEGT.

This chain uses TRBV18 with TRBJ1-2, with 9 bases identical to TRBD1. Per the germline V gene, CDR1 is KGHSH and CDR2 is LQKENI. CDR3 length equals 15 residues. The V and J ends lost 3 bases and 6 bases, in that order; junction bases with no gene match: 8. The CDR3 reads CASSPTGTGTDGYTF. As DNA, the CDR3 is TGTGCCAGCTCACCTACCGGGACAGGGACCGATGGCTACACCTTC.

The J gene is TRBJ2-3, the V gene TRBV30, with a tentative D call TRBD2 (6 bases). The CDR3 is 13 amino acids. The germline V gene has CDR1 GTSNPN and CDR2 SVGIG (reference sequence). V was cut by 4 bases and J by 5 bases, with 13 bases left in between. The CDR3 DNA sequence: TGTGCCTGGACGCGGGACGTTCGAGATACGCAGTATTTT. Amino acid sequence: CAWTRDVRDTQYF. The entire variable domain, with the rest obtained from reference TRBV30 and TRBJ2-3, is as follows: SQTIHQWPATLVQPVGSPLSLECTVEGTSNPNLYWYRQAAGRGLQLLFYSVGIGQISSEVPQNLSASRPQDRQFILSSKKLLLSDSGFYLCAWTRDVRDTQYFGPGTRLTVL.

The rearrangement joins TRBV19 to TRBJ2-1, with 7 bases lining up with TRBD2. Per germline, CDR1 LNHDA and CDR2 SQIVND (reference sequence). This CDR3 spans 15 amino acids. The V and J ends lost 3 bases and 6 bases, in that order; junction bases with no gene match: 8. The chain's CDR3 is CASSISGGSLNEQFF. The CDR3 nucleotides are TGTGCCAGTAGTATCAGCGGCGGGAGCCTCAATGAGCAGTTCTTC.